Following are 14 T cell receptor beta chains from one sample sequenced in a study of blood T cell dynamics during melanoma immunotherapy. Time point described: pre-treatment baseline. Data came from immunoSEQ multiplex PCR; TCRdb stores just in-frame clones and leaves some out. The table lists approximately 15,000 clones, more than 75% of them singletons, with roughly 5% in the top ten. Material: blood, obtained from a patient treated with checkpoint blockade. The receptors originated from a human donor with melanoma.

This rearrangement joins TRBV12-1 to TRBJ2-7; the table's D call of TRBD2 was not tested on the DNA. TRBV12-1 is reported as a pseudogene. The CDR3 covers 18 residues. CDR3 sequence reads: CASSQGLAGVNLYYEQYF. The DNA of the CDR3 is TGTGCCAGCAGCCAGGGACTAGCGGGGGTTAACTTATACTACGAGCAGTACTTC.

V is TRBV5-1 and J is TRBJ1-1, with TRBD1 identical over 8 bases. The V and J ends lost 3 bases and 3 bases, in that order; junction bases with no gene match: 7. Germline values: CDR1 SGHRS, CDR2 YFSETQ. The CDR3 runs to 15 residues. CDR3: CASSWAGGGDTEAFF. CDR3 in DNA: TGCGCCAGCAGCTGGGCAGGGGGCGGGGACACTGAAGCTTTCTTT. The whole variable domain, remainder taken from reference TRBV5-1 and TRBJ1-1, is KAGVTQTPRYLIKTRGQQVTLSCSPISGHRSVSWYQQTPGQGLQFLFEYFSETQRNKGNFPGRFSGRQFSNSRSEMNVSTLELGDSALYLCASSWAGGGDTEAFFGQGTRLTVV.

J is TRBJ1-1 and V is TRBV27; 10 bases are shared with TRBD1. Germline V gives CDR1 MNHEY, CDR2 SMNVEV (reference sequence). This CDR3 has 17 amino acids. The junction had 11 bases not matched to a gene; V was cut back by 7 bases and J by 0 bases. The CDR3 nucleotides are TGTGCCAGCACCCCCTCCCGGGACAGGGGTATGAACACTGAAGCTTTCTTT. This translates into CASTPSRDRGMNTEAFF.

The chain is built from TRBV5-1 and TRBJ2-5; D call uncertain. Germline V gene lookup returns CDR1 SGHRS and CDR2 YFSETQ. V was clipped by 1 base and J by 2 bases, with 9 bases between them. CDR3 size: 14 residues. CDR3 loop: CASSLRSVQETQYF. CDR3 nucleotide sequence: TGCGCCAGCAGCTTGAGATCGGTACAAGAGACCCAGTACTTC.

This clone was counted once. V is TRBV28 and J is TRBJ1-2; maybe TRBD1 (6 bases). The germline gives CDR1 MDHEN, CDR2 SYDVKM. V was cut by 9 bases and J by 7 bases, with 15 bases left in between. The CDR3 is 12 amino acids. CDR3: CASKTGFLGYTF. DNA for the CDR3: TGTGCCAGTAAAACAGGGTTCCTTGGCTACACCTTC.

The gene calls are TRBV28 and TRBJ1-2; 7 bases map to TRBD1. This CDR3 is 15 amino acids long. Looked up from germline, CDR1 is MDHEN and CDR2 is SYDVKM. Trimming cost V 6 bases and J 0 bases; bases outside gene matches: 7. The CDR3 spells CASSSTGTANYGYTF. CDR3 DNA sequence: TGTGCCAGCAGCAGTACCGGGACAGCTAACTATGGCTACACCTTC.

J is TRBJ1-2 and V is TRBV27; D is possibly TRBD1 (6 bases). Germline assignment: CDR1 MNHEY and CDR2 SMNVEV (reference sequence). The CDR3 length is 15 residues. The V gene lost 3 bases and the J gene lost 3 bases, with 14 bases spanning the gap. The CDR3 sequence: CASSLIAGDHYGYTF. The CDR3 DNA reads TGTGCCAGCAGTTTGATCGCAGGGGACCACTATGGCTACACCTTC.

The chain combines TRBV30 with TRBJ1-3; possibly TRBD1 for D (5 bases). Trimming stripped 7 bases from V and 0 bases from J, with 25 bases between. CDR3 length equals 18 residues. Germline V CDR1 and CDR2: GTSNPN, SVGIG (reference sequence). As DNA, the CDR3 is TGTGCCTCTACAGGTAGCAGGGCCGGGATTAACTCTGGAAACACCATATATTTT. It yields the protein CASTGSRAGINSGNTIYF. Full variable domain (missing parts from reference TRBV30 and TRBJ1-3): SQTIHQWPATLVQPVGSPLSLECTVEGTSNPNLYWYRQAAGRGLQLLFYSVGIGQISSEVPQNLSASRPQDRQFILSSKKLLLSDSGFYLCASTGSRAGINSGNTIYFGEGSWLTVV.

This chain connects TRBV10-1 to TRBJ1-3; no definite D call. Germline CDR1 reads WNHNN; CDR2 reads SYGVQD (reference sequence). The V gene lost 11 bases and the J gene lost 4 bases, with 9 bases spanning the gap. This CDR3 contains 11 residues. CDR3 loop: CAPSGGNTIYF. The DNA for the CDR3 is TGCGCCCCGAGCGGGGGAAACACCATATATTTT.

The CDR3 protein is CASSIMHGGFVLDTQYF. The CDR3 DNA reads as TGTGCCAGTAGTATAATGCATGGGGGGTTTGTTTTAGATACGCAGTATTTT. The V call is TRBV19, the J call TRBJ2-3, with D perhaps matching TRBD2 (6 bases). The CDR3 is 17 amino acids. V gave up 2 bases and J gave up 5 bases, with 20 bases separating them. CDR1 is LNHDA and CDR2 is SQIVND in the germline V gene (reference sequence). Full variable domain (remainder filled in from reference TRBV19 and TRBJ2-3): DGGITQSPKYLFRKEGQNVTLSCEQNLNHDAMYWYRQDPGQGLRLIYYSQIVNDFQKGDIAEGYSVSREKKESFPLTVTSAQKNPTAFYLCASSIMHGGFVLDTQYFGPGTRLTVL.

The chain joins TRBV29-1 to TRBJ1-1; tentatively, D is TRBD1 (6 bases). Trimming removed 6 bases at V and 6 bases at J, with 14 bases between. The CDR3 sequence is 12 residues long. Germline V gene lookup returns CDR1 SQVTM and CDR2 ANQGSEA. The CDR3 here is CSVGRGSAEAFF. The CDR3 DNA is TGCAGCGTCGGCAGGGGTAGCGCTGAAGCTTTCTTT. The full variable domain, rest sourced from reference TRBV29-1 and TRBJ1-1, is SAVISQKPSRDICQRGTSLTIQCQVDSQVTMMFWYRQQPGQSLTLIATANQGSEATYESGFVIDKFPISRPNLTFSTLTVSNMSPEDSSIYLCSVGRGSAEAFFGQGTRLTVV.

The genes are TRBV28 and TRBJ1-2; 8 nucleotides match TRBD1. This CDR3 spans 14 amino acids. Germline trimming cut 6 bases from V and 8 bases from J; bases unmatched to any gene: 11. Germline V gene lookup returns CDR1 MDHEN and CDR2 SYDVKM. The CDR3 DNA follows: TGTGCCAGCAGGGTACTCAAGACAGGGGACGGCTACACCTTC. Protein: CASRVLKTGDGYTF.

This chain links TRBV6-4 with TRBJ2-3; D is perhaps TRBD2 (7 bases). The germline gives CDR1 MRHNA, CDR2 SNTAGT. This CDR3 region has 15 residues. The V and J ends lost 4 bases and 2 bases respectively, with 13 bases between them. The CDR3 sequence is CASSVNGGHTDTQYF. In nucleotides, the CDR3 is TGTGCCAGCAGTGTAAACGGGGGGCACACAGATACGCAGTATTTT.

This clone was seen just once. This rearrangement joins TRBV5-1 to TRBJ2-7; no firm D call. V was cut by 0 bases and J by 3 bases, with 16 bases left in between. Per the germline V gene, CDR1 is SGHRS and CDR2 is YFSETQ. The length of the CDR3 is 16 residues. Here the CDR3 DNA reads TGCGCCAGCAGCTTGGATCTTAGGGTCTCCAACTACGAGCAGTACTTC. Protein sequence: CASSLDLRVSNYEQYF.